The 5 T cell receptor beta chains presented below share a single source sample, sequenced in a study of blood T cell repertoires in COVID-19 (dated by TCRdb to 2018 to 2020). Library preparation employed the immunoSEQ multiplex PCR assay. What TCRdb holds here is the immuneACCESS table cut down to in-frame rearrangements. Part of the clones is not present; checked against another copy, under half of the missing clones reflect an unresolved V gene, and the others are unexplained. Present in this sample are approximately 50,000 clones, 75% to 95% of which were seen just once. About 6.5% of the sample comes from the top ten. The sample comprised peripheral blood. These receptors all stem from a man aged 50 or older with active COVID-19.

The CDR3 protein is CASSQDVAYTGELFF. DNA of the CDR3: TGCGCCAGCAGCCAAGATGTAGCGTACACCGGGGAGCTGTTTTTT. The rearrangement uses TRBV4-1 and TRBJ2-2, with D tentatively TRBD2 (5 bases). CDR3 size: 15 residues. V shed 0 bases and J shed 3 bases, with 8 bases lying between them. Germline lookup yields CDR1 MGHRA and CDR2 YSYEKL.

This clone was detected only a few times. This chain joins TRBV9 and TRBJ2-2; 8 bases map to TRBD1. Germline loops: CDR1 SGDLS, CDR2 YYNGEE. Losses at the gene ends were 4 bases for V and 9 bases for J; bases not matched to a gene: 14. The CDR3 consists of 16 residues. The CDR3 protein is CASSLEGQGVGRELFF. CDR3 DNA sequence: TGTGCCAGCAGCCTAGAAGGACAGGGAGTAGGGCGGGAGCTGTTTTTT.

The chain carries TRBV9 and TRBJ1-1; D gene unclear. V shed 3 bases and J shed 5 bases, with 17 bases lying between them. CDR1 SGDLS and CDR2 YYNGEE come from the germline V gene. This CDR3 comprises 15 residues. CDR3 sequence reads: CASSDAKASGTEAFF. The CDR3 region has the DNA TGTGCCAGCAGCGATGCCAAAGCGAGCGGAACTGAAGCTTTCTTT.

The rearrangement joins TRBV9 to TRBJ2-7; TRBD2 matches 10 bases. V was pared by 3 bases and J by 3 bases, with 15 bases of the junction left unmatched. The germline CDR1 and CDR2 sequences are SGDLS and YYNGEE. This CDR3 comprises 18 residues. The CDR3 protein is CASSAPHQAGGEVYEQYF. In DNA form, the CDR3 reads TGTGCCAGCAGCGCCCCCCATCAAGCGGGAGGGGAAGTCTACGAGCAGTACTTC.

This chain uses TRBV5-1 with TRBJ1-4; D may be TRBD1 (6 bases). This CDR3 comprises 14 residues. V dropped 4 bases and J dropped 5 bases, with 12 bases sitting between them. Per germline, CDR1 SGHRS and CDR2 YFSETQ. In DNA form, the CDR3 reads TGCGCCAGCAGCCGGGGGGCGGTGAATGAAAAACTGTTTTTT. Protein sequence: CASSRGAVNEKLFF.